This entry is about one TCR beta chain. The antigen is not known. This sample was included in a study of cytomegalovirus exposure and HLA in healthy donors. Study at large: The Caucasian-associated ancestry cluster held over 65% of some 420 genotyped donors.

Study outcomes and limitations: A later analysis linked a missense variant in DCLRE1C to the trimming of TCR beta V and J genes.

The PCR made use of 60 Vbeta and 13 Jbeta primers. Profiling relied on immunoSEQ multiplex PCR, and the TCRdb table lists in-frame clones only, not all of them. The sample has 130,000 or so clones, around 75% seen once. This CDR3 has 15 amino acids. Germline V gene lookup returns CDR1 MGHRA and CDR2 YSYEKL. With V trimmed by 0 bases and J by 8 bases, 6 bases remained unmatched. The source is a woman between 45 and 65 years old in good health and CMV-seropositive. The rearrangement links TRBV4-1 to TRBJ2-1; 8 nucleotides align to TRBD2. The sample was PBMCs. CDR3 region: CASSQEGTSMYEQFF. CDR3 sequence (DNA): TGCGCCAGCAGCCAAGAAGGGACTAGTATGTATGAGCAGTTCTTC.